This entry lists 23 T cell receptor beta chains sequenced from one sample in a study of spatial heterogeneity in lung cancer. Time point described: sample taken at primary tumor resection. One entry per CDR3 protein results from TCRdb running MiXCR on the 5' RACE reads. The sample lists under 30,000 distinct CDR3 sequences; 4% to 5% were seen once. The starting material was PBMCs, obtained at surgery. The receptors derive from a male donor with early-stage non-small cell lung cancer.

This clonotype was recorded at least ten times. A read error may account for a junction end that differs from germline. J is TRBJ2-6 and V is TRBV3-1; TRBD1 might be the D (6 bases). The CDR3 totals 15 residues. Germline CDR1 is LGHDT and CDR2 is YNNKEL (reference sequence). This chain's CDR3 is CASQGNSAGTNVLTF. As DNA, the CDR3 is TGTGCCAGCCAGGGGAACTCGGCTGGGACCAACGTCCTGACTTTC.

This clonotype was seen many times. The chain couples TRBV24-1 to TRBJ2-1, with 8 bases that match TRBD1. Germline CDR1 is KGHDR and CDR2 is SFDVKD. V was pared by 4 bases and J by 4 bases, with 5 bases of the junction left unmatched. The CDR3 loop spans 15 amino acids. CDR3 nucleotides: TGTGCCACCAGTGACCCAAGACAGGGGTACAATGAGCAGTTCTTC. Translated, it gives CATSDPRQGYNEQFF.

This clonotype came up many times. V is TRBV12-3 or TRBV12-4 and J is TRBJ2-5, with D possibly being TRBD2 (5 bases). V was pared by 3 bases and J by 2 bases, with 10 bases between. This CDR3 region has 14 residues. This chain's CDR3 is CASSFGVIQETQYF. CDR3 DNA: TGTGCCAGCAGTTTCGGGGTGATACAAGAGACCCAGTACTTC.

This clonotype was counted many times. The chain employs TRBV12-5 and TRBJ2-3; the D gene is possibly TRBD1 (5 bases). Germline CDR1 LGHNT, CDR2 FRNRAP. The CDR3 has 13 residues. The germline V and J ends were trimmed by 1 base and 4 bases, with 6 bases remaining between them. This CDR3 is CASGLEGADTQYF. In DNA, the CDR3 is TGTGCTAGTGGTTTGGAAGGGGCAGATACGCAGTATTTT.

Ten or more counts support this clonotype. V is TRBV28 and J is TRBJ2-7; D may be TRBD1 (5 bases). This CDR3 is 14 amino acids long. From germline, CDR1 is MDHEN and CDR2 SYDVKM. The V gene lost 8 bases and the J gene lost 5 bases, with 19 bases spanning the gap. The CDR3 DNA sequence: TGTGCCAGCTACCCCCACGGACATTCAAACGAGCAGTACTTC. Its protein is CASYPHGHSNEQYF.

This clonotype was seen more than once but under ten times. The CDR3 loop is CASSLTQNTEAFF. The CDR3 DNA sequence: TGTGCCAGCAGCTTAACGCAGAACACTGAAGCTTTCTTT. V and J are TRBV7-3 and TRBJ1-1; the D is unclear. Per germline, CDR1 SGHTA and CDR2 FQGTGA. V was clipped by 0 bases and J by 1 base, with 3 bases between them. This CDR3 region has 13 residues.

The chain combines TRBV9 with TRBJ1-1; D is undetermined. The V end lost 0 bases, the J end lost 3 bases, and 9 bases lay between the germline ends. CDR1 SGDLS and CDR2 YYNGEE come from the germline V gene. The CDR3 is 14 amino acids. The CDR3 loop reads CASSVGDGDTEAFF. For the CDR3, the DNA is TGTGCCAGCAGCGTAGGAGATGGGGACACTGAAGCTTTCTTT.

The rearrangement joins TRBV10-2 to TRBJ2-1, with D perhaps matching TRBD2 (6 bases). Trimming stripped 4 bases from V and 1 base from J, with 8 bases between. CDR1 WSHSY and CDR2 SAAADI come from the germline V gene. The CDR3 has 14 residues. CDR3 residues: CASSVGGSYNEQFF. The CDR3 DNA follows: TGCGCCAGCAGTGTGGGGGGTTCCTACAATGAGCAGTTCTTC.

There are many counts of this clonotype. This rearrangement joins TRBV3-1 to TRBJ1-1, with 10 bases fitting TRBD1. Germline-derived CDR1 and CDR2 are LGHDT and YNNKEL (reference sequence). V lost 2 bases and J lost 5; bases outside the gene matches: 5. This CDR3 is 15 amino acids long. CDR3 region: CASSQPGQGRTEAFF. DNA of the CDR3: TGTGCCAGCAGCCAACCGGGACAGGGGAGGACTGAAGCTTTCTTT.

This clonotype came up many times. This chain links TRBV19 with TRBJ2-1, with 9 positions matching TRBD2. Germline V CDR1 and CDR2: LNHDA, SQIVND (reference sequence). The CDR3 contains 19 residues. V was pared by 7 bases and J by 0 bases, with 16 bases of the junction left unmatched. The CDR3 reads CASKPDGTSRLSSYNEQFF. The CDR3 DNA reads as TGTGCCAGTAAACCCGACGGGACTAGCAGACTGAGCTCCTACAATGAGCAGTTCTTC.

CDR3 coding DNA: TGTGCCAGCAGCTTAACATTGGGCACTGGGGCCAACGTCCTGACTTTC. It is translated as CASSLTLGTGANVLTF. The J gene is TRBJ2-6, the V gene TRBV11-3, with no clear D. CDR3 length equals 16 residues. Per germline, CDR1 SGHNT and CDR2 YENEEA. V was clipped by 2 bases and J by 2 bases, with 10 bases between them.

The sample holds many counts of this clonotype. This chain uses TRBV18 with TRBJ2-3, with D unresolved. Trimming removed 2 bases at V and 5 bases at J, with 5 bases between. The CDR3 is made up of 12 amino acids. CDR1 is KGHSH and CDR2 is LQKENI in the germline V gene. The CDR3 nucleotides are TGTGCCAGCTCACCAAATCTAGATACGCAGTATTTT. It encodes CASSPNLDTQYF.

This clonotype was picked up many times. The CDR3 loop reads CASSLAGGGQPQHF. The CDR3 nucleotides read TGTGCCAGCAGCTTAGCTGGGGGAGGTCAGCCCCAGCATTTT. This chain uses TRBV11-2 with TRBJ1-5; D might be TRBD1 (5 bases). V lost 1 base and J 6 bases, leaving 10 bases between the germline ends. Germline values: CDR1 SGHAT, CDR2 FQNNGV. The CDR3 contains 14 residues.

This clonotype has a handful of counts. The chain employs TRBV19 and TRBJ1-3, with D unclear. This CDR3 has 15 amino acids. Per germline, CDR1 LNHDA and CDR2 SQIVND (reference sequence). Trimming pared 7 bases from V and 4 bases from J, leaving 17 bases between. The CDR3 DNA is TGTGCCAGTATTCCCGGCCCGATGGAAGGAAACACCATATATTTT. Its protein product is CASIPGPMEGNTIYF.

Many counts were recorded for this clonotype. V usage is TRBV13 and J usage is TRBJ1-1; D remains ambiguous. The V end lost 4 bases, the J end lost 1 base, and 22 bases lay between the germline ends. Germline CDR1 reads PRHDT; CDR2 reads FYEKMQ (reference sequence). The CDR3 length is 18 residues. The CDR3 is CASSWNLPSKSQNTEAFF. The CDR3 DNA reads TGTGCCAGCAGCTGGAACCTACCCTCGAAGAGCCAGAACACTGAAGCTTTCTTT.

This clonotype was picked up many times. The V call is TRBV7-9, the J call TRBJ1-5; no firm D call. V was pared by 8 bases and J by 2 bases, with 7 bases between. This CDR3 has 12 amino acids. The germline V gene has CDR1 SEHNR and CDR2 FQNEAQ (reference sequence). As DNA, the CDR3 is TGTGCCAGCGGTGGCCGCAATCAGCCCCAGCATTTT. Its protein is CASGGRNQPQHF.

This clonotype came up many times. CDR3 bases: TGTGCCAGCAGTTACTCGAACGAGCAGTACTTC. It specifies CASSYSNEQYF. The V gene is TRBV6-6, the J gene TRBJ2-7; the D is unclear. V was clipped by 0 bases and J by 5 bases, with 2 bases between them. The V gene's germline CDR1 is MNHNY and CDR2 SVGAGI (reference sequence). This CDR3 is built from 11 residues.

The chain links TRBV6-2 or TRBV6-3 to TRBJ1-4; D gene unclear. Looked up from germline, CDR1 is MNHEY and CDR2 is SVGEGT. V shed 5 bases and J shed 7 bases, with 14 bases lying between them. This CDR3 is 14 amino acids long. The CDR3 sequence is CASSRPGIPEKLFF. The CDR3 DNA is TGTGCCAGCAGTCGCCCCGGGATCCCTGAAAAACTGTTTTTT.

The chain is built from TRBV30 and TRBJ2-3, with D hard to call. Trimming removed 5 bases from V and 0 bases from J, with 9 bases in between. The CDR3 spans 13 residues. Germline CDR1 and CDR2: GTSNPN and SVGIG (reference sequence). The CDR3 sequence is CAWVRISTDTQYF. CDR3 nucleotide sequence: TGTGCCTGGGTCAGGATTAGCACAGATACGCAGTATTTT.

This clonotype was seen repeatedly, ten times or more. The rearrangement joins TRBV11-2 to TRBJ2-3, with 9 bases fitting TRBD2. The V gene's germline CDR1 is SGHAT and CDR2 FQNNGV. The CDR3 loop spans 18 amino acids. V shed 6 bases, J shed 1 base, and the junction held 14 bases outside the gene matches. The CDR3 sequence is CASRRGRGGLFGTDTQYF. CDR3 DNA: TGTGCCAGCAGAAGAGGGCGGGGGGGGCTATTTGGCACAGATACGCAGTATTTT.

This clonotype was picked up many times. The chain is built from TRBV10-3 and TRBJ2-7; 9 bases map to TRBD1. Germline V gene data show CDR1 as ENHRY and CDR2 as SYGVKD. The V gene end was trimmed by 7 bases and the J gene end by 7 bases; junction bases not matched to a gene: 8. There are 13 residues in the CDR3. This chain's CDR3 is CAIKVQGAGEQYF. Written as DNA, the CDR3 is TGTGCCATCAAGGTACAGGGGGCGGGAGAGCAGTACTTC.

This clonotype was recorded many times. CDR3 nucleotide sequence: TGTGCCAGCAGTCCCCCCAAGCGGGAGAGCTCCTACGAGCAGTACTTC. It translates to CASSPPKRESSYEQYF. The chain links TRBV6-6 to TRBJ2-7, with 8 bases lining up with TRBD2. The V gene end was trimmed by 5 bases and the J gene end by 0 bases; junction bases not matched to a gene: 9. CDR1 and CDR2 (germline): MNHNY, SVGAGI (reference sequence). The CDR3 has 16 amino acids.

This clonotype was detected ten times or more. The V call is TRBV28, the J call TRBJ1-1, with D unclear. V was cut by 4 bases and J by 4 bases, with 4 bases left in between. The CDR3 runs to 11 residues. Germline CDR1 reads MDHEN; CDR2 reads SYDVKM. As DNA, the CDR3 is TGTGCCAGCAGTTCCAGCACTGAAGCTTTCTTT. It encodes CASSSSTEAFF. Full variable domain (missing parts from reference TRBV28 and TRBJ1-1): DVKVTQSSRYLVKRTGEKVFLECVQDMDHENMFWYRQDPGLGLRLIYFSYDVKMKEKGDIPEGYSVSREKKERFSLILESASTNQTSMYLCASSSSTEAFFGQGTRLTVV.